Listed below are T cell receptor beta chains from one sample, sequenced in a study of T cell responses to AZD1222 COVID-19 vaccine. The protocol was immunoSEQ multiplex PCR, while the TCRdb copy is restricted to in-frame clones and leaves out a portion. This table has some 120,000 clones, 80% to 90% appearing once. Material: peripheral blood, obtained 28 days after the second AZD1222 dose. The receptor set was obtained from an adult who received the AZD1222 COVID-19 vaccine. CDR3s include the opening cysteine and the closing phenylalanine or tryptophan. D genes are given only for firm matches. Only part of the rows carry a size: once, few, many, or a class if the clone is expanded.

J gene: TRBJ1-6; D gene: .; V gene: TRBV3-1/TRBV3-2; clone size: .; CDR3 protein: CASSQRLVGSPLHF; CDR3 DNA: TGTGCCAGCAGCCAAAGGTTGGTAGGTTCACCCCTCCACTTT
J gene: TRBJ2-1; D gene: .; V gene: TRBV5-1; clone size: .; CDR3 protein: CASLREGDNEQFF; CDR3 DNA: TGCGCCAGCCTCCGTGAGGGTGACAATGAGCAGTTCTTC
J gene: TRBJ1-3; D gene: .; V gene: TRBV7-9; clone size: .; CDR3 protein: CASSLVRNSGNTIYF; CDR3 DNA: TGTGCCAGCAGCTTAGTACGGAACTCTGGAAACACCATATATTTT
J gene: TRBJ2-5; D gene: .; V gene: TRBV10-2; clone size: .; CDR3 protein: CASSLLRGIRETQYF; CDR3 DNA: TGCGCCAGCTCCCTTCTGAGGGGCATTCGAGAGACCCAGTACTTC
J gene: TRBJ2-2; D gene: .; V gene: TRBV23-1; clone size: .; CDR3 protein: CASSQSCCAKSNTGELFF; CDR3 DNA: TGCGCCAGCAGTCAATCATGTTGCGCTAAATCGAACACCGGGGAGCTGTTTTTT
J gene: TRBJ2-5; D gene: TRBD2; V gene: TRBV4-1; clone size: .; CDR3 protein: CASSQGTSGFQETQYF; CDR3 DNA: TGCGCCAGCAGCCAAGGGACTAGCGGCTTCCAAGAGACCCAGTACTTC
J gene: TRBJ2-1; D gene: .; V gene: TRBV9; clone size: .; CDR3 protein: CASSVDPGSNEQFF; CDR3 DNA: TGTGCCAGCAGCGTAGATCCAGGGAGCAATGAGCAGTTCTTC
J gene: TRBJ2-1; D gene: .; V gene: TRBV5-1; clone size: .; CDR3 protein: CASSFPPDRNNEQFF; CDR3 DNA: TGCGCCAGCAGCTTTCCCCCGGACAGAAACAATGAGCAGTTCTTC
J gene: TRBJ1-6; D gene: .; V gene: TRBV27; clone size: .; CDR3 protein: CASGRTEVDSPLHF; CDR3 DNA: TGTGCCAGCGGGAGGACAGAAGTGGATTCACCCCTCCACTTT
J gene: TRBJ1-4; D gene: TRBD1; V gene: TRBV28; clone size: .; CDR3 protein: CASSLFRGRREKLFF; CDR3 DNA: TGTGCCAGCAGTTTATTCAGGGGGCGTAGAGAAAAACTGTTTTTT
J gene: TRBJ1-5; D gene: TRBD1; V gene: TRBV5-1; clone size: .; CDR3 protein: CASSYGQGSNQPQHF; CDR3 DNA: TGCGCCAGCAGCTATGGACAGGGTAGCAATCAGCCCCAGCATTTT
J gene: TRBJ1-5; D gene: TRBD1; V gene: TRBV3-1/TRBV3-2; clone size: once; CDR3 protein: CASSPRAGGGNQPQHF; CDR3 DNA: TGTGCCAGCAGCCCAAGGGCAGGGGGCGGCAATCAGCCCCAGCATTTT
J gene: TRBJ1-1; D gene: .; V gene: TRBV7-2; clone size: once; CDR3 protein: CASSFQERDTEAFF; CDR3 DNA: TGTGCCAGCAGCTTTCAGGAGAGGGACACTGAAGCTTTCTTT
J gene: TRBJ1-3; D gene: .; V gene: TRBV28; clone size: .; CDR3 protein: CASSSLSVGNTIYF; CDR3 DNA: TGTGCCAGCAGTTCTCTCTCGGTAGGAAACACCATATATTTT
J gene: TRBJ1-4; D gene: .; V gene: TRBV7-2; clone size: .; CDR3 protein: CASSLRRGGLNEKLFF; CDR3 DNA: TGTGCCAGCAGCTTAAGGAGGGGAGGACTTAATGAAAAACTGTTTTTT
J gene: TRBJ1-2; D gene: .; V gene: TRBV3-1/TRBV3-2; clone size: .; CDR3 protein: CASSHDSNYGYTF; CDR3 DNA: TGTGCCAGCAGCCATGACAGTAACTATGGCTACACCTTC
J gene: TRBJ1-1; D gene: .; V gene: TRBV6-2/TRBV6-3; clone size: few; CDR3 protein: CASSWARGAEAFF; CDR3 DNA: TGTGCCAGCAGTTGGGCCAGGGGCGCTGAAGCTTTCTTT
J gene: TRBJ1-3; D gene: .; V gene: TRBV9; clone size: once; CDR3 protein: CASSLTSTASGNTIYF; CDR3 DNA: TGTGCCAGCAGCCTCACATCGACGGCCTCTGGAAACACCATATATTTT
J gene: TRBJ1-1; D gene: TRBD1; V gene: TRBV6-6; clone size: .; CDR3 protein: CASNSGGLTEAFF; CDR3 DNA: TGTGCCAGCAACTCAGGGGGGTTGACTGAAGCTTTCTTT
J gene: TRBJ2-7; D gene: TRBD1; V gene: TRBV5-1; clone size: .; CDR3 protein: CASSTGQGRTYEQYF; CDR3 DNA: TGCGCCAGCAGCACTGGACAGGGGAGGACCTACGAGCAGTACTTC
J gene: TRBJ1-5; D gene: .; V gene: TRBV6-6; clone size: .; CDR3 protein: CASSGRPNQPQHF; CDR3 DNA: TGTGCCAGTTCGGGAAGACCCAATCAGCCCCAGCATTTT
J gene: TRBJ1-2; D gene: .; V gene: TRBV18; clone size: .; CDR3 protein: CASSPGGRGDGYTF; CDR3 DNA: TGTGCCAGCTCACCAGGGGGAAGGGGAGATGGCTACACCTTC
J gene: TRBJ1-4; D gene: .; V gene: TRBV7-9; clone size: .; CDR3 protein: CASSSGGKDNEKLFF; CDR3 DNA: TGTGCCAGCAGCTCCGGGGGGAAGGATAATGAAAAACTGTTTTTT
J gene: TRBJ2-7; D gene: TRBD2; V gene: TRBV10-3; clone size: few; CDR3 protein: CAISEKAGAYEQYF; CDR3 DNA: TGTGCCATCAGTGAGAAAGCGGGGGCGTACGAGCAGTACTTC
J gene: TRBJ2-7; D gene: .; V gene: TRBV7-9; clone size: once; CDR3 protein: CASSNNQYEQYF; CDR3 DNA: TGTGCCAGCAGCAATAATCAATACGAGCAGTACTTC
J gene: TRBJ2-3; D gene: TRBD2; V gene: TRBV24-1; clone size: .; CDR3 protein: CATSVTSGGAWDTQYF; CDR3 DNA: TGTGCCACCAGTGTAACCAGCGGGGGGGCCTGGGATACGCAGTATTTT
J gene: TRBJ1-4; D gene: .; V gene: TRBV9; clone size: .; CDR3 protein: CASSVEGGAANEKLFF; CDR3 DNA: TGTGCCAGCAGCGTAGAAGGCGGTGCGGCTAATGAAAAACTGTTTTTT
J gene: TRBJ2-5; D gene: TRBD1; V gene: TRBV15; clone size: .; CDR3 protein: CATSRDRARQETQYF; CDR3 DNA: TGTGCCACCAGCAGGGACAGGGCTCGCCAAGAGACCCAGTACTTC
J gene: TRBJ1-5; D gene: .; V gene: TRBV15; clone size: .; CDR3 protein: CATSSGGTNQPQHF; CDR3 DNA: TGTGCCACCAGCAGTGGGGGGACCAATCAGCCCCAGCATTTT
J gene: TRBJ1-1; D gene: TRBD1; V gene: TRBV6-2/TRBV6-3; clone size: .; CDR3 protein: CASSYSQGRTEAFF; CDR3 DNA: TGTGCCAGCAGTTACTCACAGGGGAGGACTGAAGCTTTCTTT
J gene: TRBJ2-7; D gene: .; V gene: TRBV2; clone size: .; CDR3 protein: CASSPYQTNSYEQYF; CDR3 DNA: TGTGCCAGCAGTCCGTACCAGACAAACTCCTACGAGCAGTACTTC
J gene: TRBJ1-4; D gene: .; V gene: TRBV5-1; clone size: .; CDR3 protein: CASSPTVATNEKLFF; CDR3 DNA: TGCGCCAGCAGCCCGACAGTTGCAACTAATGAAAAACTGTTTTTT
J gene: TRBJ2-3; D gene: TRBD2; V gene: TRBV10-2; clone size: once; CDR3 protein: CASSYSSGGPSTDTQYF; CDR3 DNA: TGCGCCAGCAGCTACTCTAGCGGGGGGCCGAGCACAGATACGCAGTATTTT
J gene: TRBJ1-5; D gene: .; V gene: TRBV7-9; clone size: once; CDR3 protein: CASSRAPGLQPQHF; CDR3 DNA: TGTGCCAGCAGTCGAGCTCCGGGGCTCCAGCCCCAGCATTTT
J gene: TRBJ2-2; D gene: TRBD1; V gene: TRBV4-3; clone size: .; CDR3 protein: CASSQEPDRVGTGELFF; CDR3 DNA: TGCGCCAGCAGCCAAGAACCCGACAGGGTCGGCACCGGGGAGCTGTTTTTT
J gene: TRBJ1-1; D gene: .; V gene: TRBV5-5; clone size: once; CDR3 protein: CASSPQPTEAFF; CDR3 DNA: TGTGCCAGCAGCCCACAGCCCACTGAAGCTTTCTTT
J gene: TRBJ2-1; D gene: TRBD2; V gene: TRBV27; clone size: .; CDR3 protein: CASSKYGGANVAPYNEQFF; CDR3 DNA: TGTGCCAGCAGTAAGTACGGGGGGGCGAATGTAGCCCCCTACAATGAGCAGTTCTTC
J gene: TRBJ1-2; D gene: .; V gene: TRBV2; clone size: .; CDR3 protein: CASSGRDDYGYTF; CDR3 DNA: TGTGCCAGCAGTGGCAGGGACGACTATGGCTACACCTTC
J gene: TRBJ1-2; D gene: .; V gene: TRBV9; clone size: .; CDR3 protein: CASSVDLEGGYTF; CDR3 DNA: TGTGCCAGCAGCGTAGATCTGGAAGGGGGCTACACCTTC
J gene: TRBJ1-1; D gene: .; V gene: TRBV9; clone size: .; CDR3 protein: CASSPGVWNTEAFF; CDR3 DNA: TGTGCCAGCAGCCCCGGCGTCTGGAACACTGAAGCTTTCTTT
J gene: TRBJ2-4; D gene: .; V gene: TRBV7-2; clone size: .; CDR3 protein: CASSSPIKNIQYF; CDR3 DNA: TGTGCCAGCAGCTCCCCAATCAAAAACATTCAGTACTTC
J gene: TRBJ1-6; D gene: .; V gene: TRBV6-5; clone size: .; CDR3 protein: CASSYQFNGDNSPLHF; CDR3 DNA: TGTGCCAGCAGTTACCAGTTTAACGGCGATAATTCACCCCTCCACTTT
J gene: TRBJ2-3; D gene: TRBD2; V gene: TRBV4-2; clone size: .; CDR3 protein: CASSQGLAGGTDTQYF; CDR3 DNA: TGTGCCAGCAGCCAAGGACTAGCGGGGGGCACAGATACGCAGTATTTT
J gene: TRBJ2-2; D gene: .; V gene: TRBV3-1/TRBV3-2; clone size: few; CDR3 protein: CASSHLTGELFF; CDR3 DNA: TGTGCCAGCAGCCACCTCACCGGGGAGCTGTTTTTT
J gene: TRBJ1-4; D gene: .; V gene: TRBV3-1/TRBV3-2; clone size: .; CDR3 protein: CASSPLLWQVCEKLFF; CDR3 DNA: TGTGCCAGCAGCCCGCTGTTGTGGCAGGTTTGTGAAAAACTGTTTTTT
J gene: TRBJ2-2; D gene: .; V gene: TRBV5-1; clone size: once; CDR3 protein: CASSPPDAYTGELFF; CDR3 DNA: TGCGCCAGCAGCCCCCCGGACGCCTACACCGGGGAGCTGTTTTTT
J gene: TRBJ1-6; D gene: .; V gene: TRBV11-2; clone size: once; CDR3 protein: CASSLSTDINSPLHF; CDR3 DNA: TGTGCCAGCAGCTTATCTACAGATATCAATTCACCCCTCCACTTT
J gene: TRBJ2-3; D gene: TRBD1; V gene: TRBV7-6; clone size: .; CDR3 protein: CASSNRQGSTDTQYF; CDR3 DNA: TGTGCCAGCAGCAACCGACAGGGCTCCACAGATACGCAGTATTTT
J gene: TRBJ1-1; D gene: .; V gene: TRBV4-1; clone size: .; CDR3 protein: CASSQGGKAREQRAFF; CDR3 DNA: TGCGCCAGCAGCCAAGGTGGTAAGGCTAGGGAACAACGGGCTTTCTTT
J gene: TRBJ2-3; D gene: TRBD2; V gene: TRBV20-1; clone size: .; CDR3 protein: CSARLLAGVNF; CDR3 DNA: TGCAGTGCTAGGTTGCTAGCGGGGGTGAATTTT
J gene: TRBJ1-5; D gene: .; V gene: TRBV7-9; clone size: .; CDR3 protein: CASSFQDSNQPQHF; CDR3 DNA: TGTGCCAGCAGCTTCCAGGATAGCAATCAGCCCCAGCATTTT
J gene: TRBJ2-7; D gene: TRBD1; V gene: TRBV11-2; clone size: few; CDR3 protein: CASSSLRTGSSYEQYF; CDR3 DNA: TGTGCCAGCAGCTCCCTCAGGACAGGGAGCTCCTACGAGCAGTACTTC
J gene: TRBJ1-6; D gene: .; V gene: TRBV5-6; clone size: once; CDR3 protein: CASSLGQGSPLHF; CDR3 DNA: TGTGCCAGCAGCTTGGGGCAGGGGTCACCCCTCCACTTT
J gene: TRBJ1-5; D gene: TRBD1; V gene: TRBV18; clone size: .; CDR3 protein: CASSSSGQGGPQHF; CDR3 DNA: TGTGCCAGCTCATCCTCGGGACAGGGGGGGCCCCAGCATTTT
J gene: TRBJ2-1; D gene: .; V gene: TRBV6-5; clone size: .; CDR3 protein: CASRPSHFYNEQFF; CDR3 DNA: TGTGCCAGCAGACCATCCCACTTCTACAATGAGCAGTTCTTC
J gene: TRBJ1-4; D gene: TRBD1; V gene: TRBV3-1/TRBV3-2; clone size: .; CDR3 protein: CASSPDRETREKLFF; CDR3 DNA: TGTGCCAGCAGCCCGGACAGGGAAACGAGGGAAAAACTGTTTTTT
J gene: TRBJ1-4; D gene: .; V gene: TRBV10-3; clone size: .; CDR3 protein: CAISSKDLVPSKLFF; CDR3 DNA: TGTGCCATCAGCTCAAAGGACTTGGTGCCCTCAAAACTGTTTTTT